A selection of T cell receptor beta chains follows, all from one sample in a study of cytomegalovirus exposure and HLA in healthy donors. Some clones are missing from TCRdb's copy, which holds only in-frame ones; the method was immunoSEQ multiplex PCR. This sample carries roughly 56,000 clones, roughly nine tenths of them seen once, and the ten largest clones take 2% to 2.5%. Sequenced material: PBMCs. The receptors derive from a woman aged 25 to 39 in good health and CMV-seronegative. Each CDR3 is given with its conserved first and last residue. A D gene is named only where the DNA matches it firmly. Rows give clone size only sometimes, using once, few, many, or a class for an expanded clone.

d_gene: TRBD1; v_gene: TRBV6-5; j_gene: TRBJ1-2; abundance: .; CDR3nt: TGTGCCAGCAGTTACTTCCGGGACAGGACCGGCTATGGCTACACCTTC; CDR3aa: CASSYFRDRTGYGYTF
d_gene: .; v_gene: TRBV7-2; j_gene: TRBJ1-2; abundance: .; CDR3nt: TGTGCCAGCAGCTTAAACAGGGCTAACTATGGCTACACCTTC; CDR3aa: CASSLNRANYGYTF
d_gene: .; v_gene: TRBV20-1; j_gene: TRBJ1-2; abundance: .; CDR3nt: TGCAGTGCTTACGAACTCTATGGCTACACCTTC; CDR3aa: CSAYELYGYTF
d_gene: .; v_gene: TRBV5-1; j_gene: TRBJ1-4; abundance: .; CDR3nt: TGCGCCAGCAGCTTGTCGGCAGGGCGTGAAAAACTGTTTTTT; CDR3aa: CASSLSAGREKLFF
d_gene: TRBD1; v_gene: TRBV18; j_gene: TRBJ2-7; abundance: .; CDR3nt: TGTGCCAGCTCAGAGCGGACAGGGTGGGACTACGAGCAGTACTTC; CDR3aa: CASSERTGWDYEQYF
d_gene: .; v_gene: TRBV28; j_gene: TRBJ2-7; abundance: once; CDR3nt: TGTGCCAGCAGTTTTGAGGAGCAGTACTTC; CDR3aa: CASSFEEQYF
d_gene: .; v_gene: TRBV14; j_gene: TRBJ2-6; abundance: .; CDR3nt: TGTGCCAGCAGCCAAGTCGGAGGGTATGGGGCCAACGTCCTGACTTTC; CDR3aa: CASSQVGGYGANVLTF
d_gene: TRBD2; v_gene: TRBV9; j_gene: TRBJ2-1; abundance: .; CDR3nt: TGTGCCAGCAGCGACCGACCTGACCGACTAGCGGGGTCCAGGGAGCAGTTCTTC; CDR3aa: CASSDRPDRLAGSREQFF
d_gene: TRBD2; v_gene: TRBV4-2; j_gene: TRBJ2-1; abundance: .; CDR3nt: TGTGCCAGCAGCCTATCTCCGGGGGGACTAAGCTACAATGAGCAGTTCTTC; CDR3aa: CASSLSPGGLSYNEQFF
d_gene: .; v_gene: TRBV19; j_gene: TRBJ2-7; abundance: .; CDR3nt: TGTGCCAGTAGTATACAGGGACAACCCTACGAGCAGTACTTC; CDR3aa: CASSIQGQPYEQYF
d_gene: TRBD2; v_gene: TRBV19; j_gene: TRBJ2-2; abundance: .; CDR3nt: TGTGCCAGTAGTCGAGCGGGAGGGATCCCCGGGGAGCTGTTTTTT; CDR3aa: CASSRAGGIPGELFF
d_gene: TRBD1; v_gene: TRBV14; j_gene: TRBJ1-1; abundance: .; CDR3nt: TGTGCCAGCAGCGAATGGACAGGGGAGAATTGGACTGAAGCTTTCTTT; CDR3aa: CASSEWTGENWTEAFF
d_gene: TRBD2; v_gene: TRBV15; j_gene: TRBJ2-3; abundance: .; CDR3nt: TGTGCCACCAGCAGTGAAAAGGTGGCTAGCGGGTGGTGGGGCCGCACAGATACGCAGTATTTT; CDR3aa: CATSSEKVASGWWGRTDTQYF
d_gene: TRBD1; v_gene: TRBV7-7; j_gene: TRBJ1-3; abundance: .; CDR3nt: TGTGCTAGCAGCCCAAACAGGGGCCGTGGAAACACCATATATTTT; CDR3aa: CASSPNRGRGNTIYF
d_gene: .; v_gene: TRBV27; j_gene: TRBJ1-3; abundance: .; CDR3nt: TGTGCCAGCAGACCAGGAACCTCTGGAAACACCATATATTTT; CDR3aa: CASRPGTSGNTIYF
d_gene: TRBD1; v_gene: TRBV6-5; j_gene: TRBJ1-1; abundance: .; CDR3nt: TGTGCCAGCAGTCGACAGGGGGCGATGAACACTGAAGCTTTCTTT; CDR3aa: CASSRQGAMNTEAFF
d_gene: TRBD2; v_gene: TRBV11-2; j_gene: TRBJ2-1; abundance: .; CDR3nt: TGTGCCAGCACTAGCGGGGGTAGCTCCTACAATGAGCAGTTCTTC; CDR3aa: CASTSGGSSYNEQFF
d_gene: .; v_gene: TRBV10-3; j_gene: TRBJ1-1; abundance: .; CDR3nt: TGTGCCATCAGTGAAGTGGGGGGGGACACTGAAGCTTTCTTT; CDR3aa: CAISEVGGDTEAFF
d_gene: TRBD1; v_gene: TRBV28; j_gene: TRBJ1-1; abundance: .; CDR3nt: TGTGCCAGCAGTCTAACAGGGGGCACTGAAGCTTTCTTT; CDR3aa: CASSLTGGTEAFF
d_gene: TRBD1; v_gene: TRBV2; j_gene: TRBJ1-5; abundance: .; CDR3nt: TGTGCCAGCGTACTACAGGGGGTCAATCAGCCCCAGCATTTT; CDR3aa: CASVLQGVNQPQHF
d_gene: .; v_gene: TRBV5-1; j_gene: TRBJ2-5; abundance: .; CDR3nt: TGCGCCAGCAGCTCCGGGCACGCAGCAGGGGACCGAGAGACCCAGTACTTC; CDR3aa: CASSSGHAAGDRETQYF
d_gene: .; v_gene: TRBV18; j_gene: TRBJ1-5; abundance: .; CDR3nt: TGTGCCAGCTCACCCGATAGGGGGGCGGGAGGCAATCAGCCCCAGCATTTT; CDR3aa: CASSPDRGAGGNQPQHF
d_gene: TRBD1; v_gene: TRBV7-9; j_gene: TRBJ2-7; abundance: .; CDR3nt: TGTGCCAGCAGCCGCGACAGGGGCCTATTGAACGAGCAGTACTTC; CDR3aa: CASSRDRGLLNEQYF
d_gene: TRBD2; v_gene: TRBV11-3; j_gene: TRBJ2-3; abundance: .; CDR3nt: TGTGCCAGCAGCCCAGGCCAGCGGGAGTATGGGGATACGCAGTATTTT; CDR3aa: CASSPGQREYGDTQYF
d_gene: .; v_gene: TRBV27; j_gene: TRBJ2-2; abundance: .; CDR3nt: TGTGCCAGCAGTTTAGGCGTAGCCCCCGGGGAGCTGTTTTTT; CDR3aa: CASSLGVAPGELFF
d_gene: .; v_gene: TRBV5-1; j_gene: TRBJ1-1; abundance: .; CDR3nt: TGCGCCAGCAGCTTCTCAGTGACAGAAATGAACACTGAAGCTTTCTTT; CDR3aa: CASSFSVTEMNTEAFF
d_gene: .; v_gene: TRBV27; j_gene: TRBJ1-1; abundance: .; CDR3nt: TGTGCCAGCAGTTTATCCTCCTGGAACACTGAAGCTTTCTTT; CDR3aa: CASSLSSWNTEAFF
d_gene: .; v_gene: TRBV5-1; j_gene: TRBJ2-1; abundance: .; CDR3nt: TGCGCCAGCAGCTTGTTCCGACTAGGAAAATACAATGAGCAGTTCTTC; CDR3aa: CASSLFRLGKYNEQFF
d_gene: .; v_gene: TRBV27; j_gene: TRBJ1-1; abundance: .; CDR3nt: TGTGCCAGCAGTCCCCCGAACGACAGGTTCCCGCATGAAGCTTTCTTT; CDR3aa: CASSPPNDRFPHEAFF
d_gene: .; v_gene: TRBV2; j_gene: TRBJ2-7; abundance: .; CDR3nt: TGTGCCAGCAGTCTAGAAACCTACGAGCAGTACTTC; CDR3aa: CASSLETYEQYF
d_gene: TRBD1; v_gene: TRBV5-1; j_gene: TRBJ1-1; abundance: .; CDR3nt: TGCGCCAGCAGCTTGGGGTTGGACAGGTATCCTGAAGCTTTCTTT; CDR3aa: CASSLGLDRYPEAFF
d_gene: .; v_gene: TRBV28; j_gene: TRBJ2-7; abundance: .; CDR3nt: TGTGCCAGCAGTTTATTGGCGCGGTCAAGCCTATCGAGGGAGCAGTACTTC; CDR3aa: CASSLLARSSLSREQYF
d_gene: .; v_gene: TRBV9; j_gene: TRBJ1-2; abundance: .; CDR3nt: TGTGCCAGCAGCGGGACAGCTTCTAACTATGGCTACACCTTC; CDR3aa: CASSGTASNYGYTF
d_gene: .; v_gene: TRBV29-1; j_gene: TRBJ1-2; abundance: .; CDR3nt: TGCAGCGCAGTCCCTAGCTCAGGGGAATATGGCTACACCTTC; CDR3aa: CSAVPSSGEYGYTF